This T cell receptor (beta chain) was retrieved from a study of molecular identifiers for immune sequencing clone quantification. The wider study: In replicates, RNA from 20,000 or 100,000 naive CD8 cells was divided five ways and four parts were sequenced.

This clonotype was detected ten times or more. Its specificity is unknown. J gave up 2 bases and V 2 bases, and 6 bases lay outside the gene matches. This CDR3 spans 16 amino acids. Per germline, CDR1 MDHEN and CDR2 SYDVKM. Findings and caveats of the study: The share of molecules held by clones above 20 RNA copies was over 99% in effector cells and under 1% in naive cells. Highly expanded clone sizes could end up underestimated if a barcode were shared by identical TCR molecules.

TCRdb passed the PCR reads through MiXCR, listing each CDR3 protein once. This table holds approximately 500,000 distinct CDR3 sequences, 25% found once. This chain links TRBV28 with TRBJ2-3, with 8 nucleotides matching TRBD1. Sequenced sample: naive CD8+ T cells from blood, with Jurkat cell RNA spiked in. Subset here: FACS-sorted CD8+CD4-CCR7+CD45RA+ naive T cells. This receptor was taken from a human donor in good health. Some libraries in this study had Jurkat cell RNA spiked in. Here the CDR3 reads CASSLPDRAHTDTQYF. The CDR3, as DNA: TGTGCCAGCAGTTTACCGGACAGGGCCCACACAGATACGCAGTATTTT.